These T cell receptor beta chains were read from a single sample in a study of T cell responses to AZD1222 COVID-19 vaccine. Sequencing was performed with immunoSEQ multiplex PCR; in TCRdb, only in-frame clones are kept and a portion is missing. There are some 130,000 clones in the sample; 85% to 90% occur only once, and 1.5% to 2% lies in the top ten. The specimen comprised peripheral blood, sampled on day 0 of AZD1222 vaccination. The receptors here all came from an adult in good health. Both conserved end residues are part of each CDR3. The D gene is left open where the match is weak. Expanded clones get a size class; other rows say once, few or many, or leave the size out.

j_gene | d_gene | abundance | v_gene | CDR3nt | CDR3aa
TRBJ2-5 | TRBD2 | . | TRBV11-2 | TGTGCCAGCAGCACCCCGCGGGAGCTCCAAGAGACCCAGTACTTC | CASSTPRELQETQYF
TRBJ1-3 | . | many | TRBV9 | TGTGCCAGCAGCGTAGAGGCGGCGGGAGGAAACACCATATATTTT | CASSVEAAGGNTIYF
TRBJ2-7 | . | . | TRBV28 | TGTGCCAGCAGTTTTCGGGGGACAGCATTCCACGAGCAGTACTTC | CASSFRGTAFHEQYF
TRBJ2-7 | . | once | TRBV12-3/TRBV12-4 | TGTGCCAGCAGTCCGACAGTATACGAGCAGTACTTC | CASSPTVYEQYF
TRBJ2-7 | . | . | TRBV28 | TGTGCCAGCAGTGGGACGTACCCCTACGAGCAGTACTTC | CASSGTYPYEQYF
TRBJ2-5 | . | . | TRBV3-1/TRBV3-2 | TGTGCCAGCAGCCTCCGTCAGACGGGGCAAGAGACCCAGTACTTC | CASSLRQTGQETQYF
TRBJ1-1 | . | . | TRBV7-9 | TGTGCCAGCTGTATAGGGGACACTGAAGCTTTCTTT | CASCIGDTEAFF
TRBJ2-1 | . | . | TRBV7-3 | TGTGCCAGCAGCTTAGGGTGGGGAAACAATGAGCAGTTCTTC | CASSLGWGNNEQFF
TRBJ2-1 | . | . | TRBV7-7 | TGTGCCAGCAGCTTAGGGGGCCTGAGGGATGAGCAGTTCTTC | CASSLGGLRDEQFF
TRBJ1-3 | . | . | TRBV6-5 | TGTGCCAGCAGTTACGCCGCACGGATAGCTGGAAACACCATATATTTT | CASSYAARIAGNTIYF
TRBJ1-2 | . | . | TRBV30 | TGTGCCTGGAGTGTTGTTACAGCCAACTATGGCTACACCTTC | CAWSVVTANYGYTF
TRBJ2-5 | . | . | TRBV28 | TGTGCCAGCTCCAGCAGTACTTGGAGTATGGAGACCCAGTACTTC | CASSSSTWSMETQYF
TRBJ2-5 | . | . | TRBV4-1 | TGCGCCAGCAGCCTATCGGACGGAGAAGAGACCCAGTACTTC | CASSLSDGEETQYF
TRBJ1-2 | TRBD1 | once | TRBV7-9 | TGTGCCAGCAGCTTAGACAACAGGGGTTTCGGCTACACCTTC | CASSLDNRGFGYTF
TRBJ1-5 | TRBD1 | . | TRBV30 | TGTGCCTGGACAGGGGGGACCAATCAGCCCCAGCATTTT | CAWTGGTNQPQHF
TRBJ2-5 | TRBD2 | . | TRBV5-1 | TGCGCCAGCAGCTTGGCGGCTAGCGGGTACCAAGAGACCCAGTACTTC | CASSLAASGYQETQYF
TRBJ1-2 | TRBD1 | once | TRBV10-3 | TGTGCCATCAGACCGGACAGGGCGGATGGCTACACCTTC | CAIRPDRADGYTF
TRBJ1-1 | . | . | TRBV5-4 | TGTGCCAGCAGCTTATGGGGGAGAGGGAACACTGAAGCTTTCTTT | CASSLWGRGNTEAFF
TRBJ1-2 | . | . | TRBV12-3/TRBV12-4 | TGTGCCAGCAGTTTGAACTATGGCTACACCTTC | CASSLNYGYTF
TRBJ1-1 | . | . | TRBV28 | TGTGCCAGCAGTCAACGGACAGCCGCTGAAGCTTTCTTT | CASSQRTAAEAFF
TRBJ1-4 | . | . | TRBV27 | TGTGCCAGCAGTTTAAGGGGACCGGGCGCGGAACTGTTTTTT | CASSLRGPGAELFF
TRBJ1-6 | . | . | TRBV18 | TGTGCCAGCGGGACGGATTATAATTCACCCCTCCACTTT | CASGTDYNSPLHF
TRBJ1-4 | TRBD1 | . | TRBV14 | TGTGCCAGTAACCTGGGACAGGGTAATGAAAAACTGTTTTTT | CASNLGQGNEKLFF
TRBJ1-1 | . | . | TRBV27 | TGTGCCAGCAGTCCCCTCCGGCAGGGTGAAGCTTTCTTT | CASSPLRQGEAFF
TRBJ2-1 | TRBD2 | . | TRBV4-2 | TGTGCCAGCAGCCACGACACTAGCGGGGGGCTCCTTAACAATGAGCAGTTCTTC | CASSHDTSGGLLNNEQFF
TRBJ2-1 | TRBD2 | . | TRBV2 | TGTGCCAGCAGCCGGGACTATGGGGGCAATGAGCAGTTCTTC | CASSRDYGGNEQFF
TRBJ1-2 | . | . | TRBV28 | TGTGCCAGCAGAGTAGGGGGCTATGGCTACACCTTC | CASRVGGYGYTF
TRBJ1-1 | . | . | TRBV5-1 | TGCGCCAGCAGCTTGGTACAGGTGAACACTGAAGCTTTCTTT | CASSLVQVNTEAFF
TRBJ1-2 | . | few | TRBV19 | TGTGCCAGTACTCCTAAATTTACCAGACAGGAACCCTATGGCTACACCTTC | CASTPKFTRQEPYGYTF
TRBJ2-6 | . | . | TRBV7-9 | TGTGCCAGCAGCTTTGGTGGGGCCTCTGGGGCCAACGTCCTGACTTTC | CASSFGGASGANVLTF
TRBJ2-3 | TRBD1 | . | TRBV7-9 | TGTGCCAGCAGCCTTGGACAGGGGGAGAGCACAGATACGCAGTATTTT | CASSLGQGESTDTQYF
TRBJ1-2 | . | . | TRBV3-1/TRBV3-2 | TGTGCCAGCAGCCTCCCGACCGCGAGAAGGGGTGATGGCTACACCTTC | CASSLPTARRGDGYTF
TRBJ2-1 | . | . | TRBV11-3 | TGTGCCAGCAGCTTAGGAAGACTAGAAAATGAGCAGTTCTTC | CASSLGRLENEQFF
TRBJ1-6 | TRBD1 | . | TRBV5-5 | TGTGCCAGCAGCCCGGGACAGGGTTCACCCCTCCACTTT | CASSPGQGSPLHF
TRBJ1-2 | . | . | TRBV7-2 | TGTGCCAGCAGCTTAGCCGCGGACCGATCTAACTATGGCTACACCTTC | CASSLAADRSNYGYTF
TRBJ1-3 | . | . | TRBV6-5 | TGTGCCAGCCAAAACAGGGCTGGAAACACCATATATTTT | CASQNRAGNTIYF